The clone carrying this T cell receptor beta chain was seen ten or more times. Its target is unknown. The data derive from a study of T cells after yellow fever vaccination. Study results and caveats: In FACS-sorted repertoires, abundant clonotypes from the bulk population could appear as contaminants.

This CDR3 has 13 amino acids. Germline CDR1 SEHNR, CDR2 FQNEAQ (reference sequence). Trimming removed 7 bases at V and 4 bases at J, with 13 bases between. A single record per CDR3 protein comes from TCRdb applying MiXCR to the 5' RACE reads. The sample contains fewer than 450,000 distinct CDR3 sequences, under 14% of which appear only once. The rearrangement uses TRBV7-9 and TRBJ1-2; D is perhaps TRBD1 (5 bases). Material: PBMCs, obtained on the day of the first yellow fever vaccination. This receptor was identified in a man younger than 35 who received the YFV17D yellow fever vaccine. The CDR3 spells CASTAGTGYGYTF. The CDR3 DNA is TGTGCCAGCACGGCCGGGACGGGCTATGGCTACACCTTC.